The rows below give T cell receptor beta chains drawn from one sample of a study of blood T cell repertoires in COVID-19. Profiled with immunoSEQ multiplex PCR; TCRdb holds only in-frame clones, not every one. The repertoire holds fewer than 250,000 clones, with 84% as singletons. Sample: peripheral blood. These TCRs come from an elderly woman with COVID-19, enrolled during active disease. The CDR3 runs from the conserved cysteine through the conserved F or W. A D gene is named only where the DNA matches it firmly. The listing skips clone size in some rows; elsewhere it reads once, few, many or a size class.

v_call	clone_size	j_call	d_call	cdr3_nt	cdr3_aa
TRBV27	-	TRBJ1-6	-	TGTGCCAGCAGTTTACGGGGGTTTGCGAGCTCCTATAATTCACCCCTCCACTTT	CASSLRGFASSYNSPLHF
TRBV19	once	TRBJ1-1	-	TGTGCCAGTAGTAGCCCAGACAGGAACACTGAAGCTTTCTTT	CASSSPDRNTEAFF
TRBV28	-	TRBJ1-1	-	TGTGCCAGCAGCAAGGCGGGTTCTGAAGCTTTCTTT	CASSKAGSEAFF
TRBV9	-	TRBJ2-1	TRBD1	TGTGCCAGCAGCACGACCGGGACAGGCTTTGACAATGAGCAGTTCTTC	CASSTTGTGFDNEQFF
TRBV7-8	-	TRBJ2-2	TRBD1	TGTGCCAGCAGCTTAGCAGGGGACAGGGGGGAGCTGTTTTTT	CASSLAGDRGELFF
TRBV6-4	-	TRBJ2-1	TRBD2	TGTGCCAGCAGTATCCGAGCGGGGGGGTATAATGAGCAGTTCTTC	CASSIRAGGYNEQFF
TRBV5-4	-	TRBJ1-3	-	TGTGCCAGCAGCTTGGACTCCCCGGTAAACTCTGGAAACACCATATATTTT	CASSLDSPVNSGNTIYF
TRBV7-8	-	TRBJ2-3	TRBD1	TGTGCCAGCAGCGTTAAAGGACAGGGGTTGACAGATACGCAGTATTTT	CASSVKGQGLTDTQYF
TRBV3-1/TRBV3-2	-	TRBJ1-4	-	TGTGCCAGCAGCCCAGGGGCAGGTCTCCGAATGTTTTTT	CASSPGAGLRMFF
TRBV27	-	TRBJ2-5	TRBD1	TGTGCCAGCAGTTTAAGACAGGGCGAGACCCAGTACTTC	CASSLRQGETQYF
TRBV5-1	-	TRBJ2-3	-	TGCGCCAGCAGCTTGGCACTCCAGCGGGGCACAGATACGCAGTATTTT	CASSLALQRGTDTQYF
TRBV28	-	TRBJ1-3	-	TGTGCCAGCAGTTTCGGTGGACAGCCGAGCTCTGGAAACACCATATATTTT	CASSFGGQPSSGNTIYF
TRBV24-1	-	TRBJ1-2	-	TGTGCCACCCGGCGGGGGGCCGGGTATGGCTACACCTTC	CATRRGAGYGYTF
TRBV14	-	TRBJ2-5	TRBD2	TGTGCCAGCAGCCAAGTGGTAGCGGGGGGCCAAGAGACCCAGTACTTC	CASSQVVAGGQETQYF
TRBV29-1	-	TRBJ1-1	-	TGCAGCGTTGTCCGTGCGGGCACTGAAGCTTTCTTT	CSVVRAGTEAFF
TRBV6-1	-	TRBJ1-3	-	TGTGCCAGCAGTGAAGGAAGGAGTTGGGGAAACACCATATATTTT	CASSEGRSWGNTIYF
TRBV28	-	TRBJ1-6	-	TGTGCCAGCAGTTTTCGGGGGACTGCATATTCACCCCTCCACTTT	CASSFRGTAYSPLHF
TRBV12-3/TRBV12-4	once	TRBJ2-3	-	TGTGCCAGCAGTTTGCAGTTAACGGATACGCAGTATTTT	CASSLQLTDTQYF
TRBV19	-	TRBJ2-5	TRBD1	TGTGCCAGTAGTCCCACCGGGACAGGGGGTGAGACCCAGTACTTC	CASSPTGTGGETQYF
TRBV7-2	-	TRBJ1-2	-	TGTGCCAGCAGCCCCCCGGGAGGCCTTCGCTACACCTTC	CASSPPGGLRYTF
TRBV7-3	-	TRBJ2-6	TRBD1	TGTGCCAGCACCATGACAGGGTTGGGCTCTGGGGCCAACGTCCTGACTTTC	CASTMTGLGSGANVLTF
TRBV5-6	-	TRBJ2-4	-	TGTGCCAGCAGCTTAACCGGGTCCCCGGGGAACATTCAGTACTTC	CASSLTGSPGNIQYF
TRBV19	-	TRBJ2-2	TRBD1	TGTGCCAGTAGTAAAAACCGGGACAGGGCCACCGGGGAGCTGTTTTTT	CASSKNRDRATGELFF
TRBV30	-	TRBJ2-1	-	TGTGCCTGGAGTTCGGGACTCTACGACAATGAGCAGTTCTTC	CAWSSGLYDNEQFF
TRBV6-5	-	TRBJ1-1	-	TGTGCCAGCAGTTTTCGGACAGCGAACACTGAAGCTTTCTTT	CASSFRTANTEAFF
TRBV11-2	-	TRBJ1-2	TRBD1	TGTGCCAGCAGCTTTGGAGGGGGCGAATACTATGGCTACACCTTC	CASSFGGGEYYGYTF
TRBV3-1/TRBV3-2	-	TRBJ2-2	-	TGTGCCAGCAGCCAAGTAATCGGGGAGCTGTTTTTT	CASSQVIGELFF
TRBV6-5	-	TRBJ1-1	TRBD1	TGTGCCAGCAGGCCAGGGGGCCAGGACACTGAAGCTTTCTTT	CASRPGGQDTEAFF
TRBV5-1	many	TRBJ2-1	TRBD1	TGCGCCAGCAGCCCGGGACAGGGGGCAAGGGAGCAGTTCTTC	CASSPGQGAREQFF
TRBV10-2	-	TRBJ2-2	-	TGCGCCAGTGACAGGTCGAACACCGGGGAGCTGTTTTTT	CASDRSNTGELFF
TRBV19	-	TRBJ1-5	-	TGTGCCACCGCGGACAGTTGGAATCAGCCCCAGCATTTT	CATADSWNQPQHF
TRBV18	-	TRBJ2-7	-	TGTGCCAGCTCACCGGGTTCAGGGATCTACGAGCAGTACTTC	CASSPGSGIYEQYF
TRBV6-6	-	TRBJ1-4	TRBD1	TGTGCCAGCAGTTACGGGACAGGGGGCGGCAATGAAAAACTGTTTTTT	CASSYGTGGGNEKLFF
TRBV30	-	TRBJ2-7	-	TGTGCCTGGAGTGTAGGAGGACTTGAGCAGTACTTC	CAWSVGGLEQYF
TRBV6-4	-	TRBJ2-6	TRBD1	TGTGCCACCAACCCCCCTGCGGGACAGGGGAACTCTGGGGCCAACGTCCTGACTTTC	CATNPPAGQGNSGANVLTF